The rows below give T cell receptor beta chains drawn from one sample of a study of post-analysis software for immune sequencing data. TCRdb reprocessed the PCR reads with MiXCR, giving one entry per CDR3 protein. There are about 820,000 distinct CDR3 sequences in the sample; about 57% occur only once, and 4.6% lies in the top ten. Sequencing was done on a sample of blood. Receptors originate from a girl under 18 with multiple sclerosis. Both conserved end residues are part of each CDR3. The order of the fields is D gene, clone size, V gene, J gene, CDR3 protein, CDR3 DNA. The D gene is left open where the match is weak. Clone size, where shown, is once, few, many, or a class for clones that have expanded.

NA	few	TRBV20-1	TRBJ2-7	CSARGETYEQYF	TGCAGTGCTAGAGGAGAGACATACGAGCAGTACTTC
TRBD1	NA	TRBV6-1	TRBJ2-5	CASSEALQGLSQETQYF	TGTGCCAGCAGTGAAGCTCTACAGGGGCTAAGCCAAGAGACCCAGTACTTC
NA	many	TRBV4-1	TRBJ2-7	CASSLPVGEQYF	TGCGCCAGCAGCCTCCCGGTGGGAGAGCAGTACTTC
NA	NA	TRBV20-1	TRBJ1-1	CSARGGGRVMNTEAFF	TGCAGTGCTAGAGGCGGCGGCAGGGTTATGAACACTGAAGCTTTCTTT
NA	NA	TRBV20-1	TRBJ1-3	CSARVGGSSAGNTIYF	TGCAGTGCTAGAGTGGGAGGCAGTTCCGCTGGAAACACCATATATTTT
TRBD1	few	TRBV20-1	TRBJ2-7	CSAADRALFPEQYF	TGCAGTGCTGCGGACAGGGCCTTGTTCCCCGAGCAGTACTTC
NA	NA	TRBV5-1	TRBJ2-5	CASSLGLPRSGQETQYF	TGCGCCAGCAGCTTGGGGCTCCCCAGGAGCGGCCAAGAGACCCAGTACTTC
TRBD1	NA	TRBV18	TRBJ2-3	CASSPTTGGDTQYF	TGTGCCAGCTCACCGACAACAGGGGGAGATACGCAGTATTTT
NA	NA	TRBV29-1	TRBJ2-1	CSVGTIVDRSYNEQFF	TGCAGCGTTGGGACAATCGTCGACAGATCCTACAATGAGCAGTTCTTC
NA	NA	TRBV5-1	TRBJ2-1	CASSFRDPVEQFF	TGCGCCAGCAGCTTCCGGGACCCCGTTGAGCAGTTCTTC
NA	few	TRBV7-3	TRBJ1-6	CASSQRIQPDSPLHF	TGTGCCAGCAGCCAACGTATCCAACCGGATTCACCCCTCCACTTT
NA	NA	TRBV12-5	TRBJ1-2	CASGLPQGESGGYTF	TGTGCTAGTGGTTTGCCACAGGGAGAATCGGGTGGCTACACCTTC
TRBD2	NA	TRBV12-3/TRBV12-4	TRBJ2-3	CASSLRIAGRTDTQYF	TGTGCCAGCAGTTTGAGGATAGCGGGGCGCACAGATACGCAGTATTTT
TRBD2	NA	TRBV4-1	TRBJ2-3	CASSQGEGGTDTQYF	TGCGCCAGCAGCCAAGGAGAGGGAGGGACAGATACGCAGTATTTT
TRBD1	once	TRBV20-1	TRBJ1-2	CSARGDRGAYGYTF	TGCAGTGCTAGAGGGGACAGGGGCGCTTATGGCTACACCTTC
NA	NA	TRBV2	TRBJ2-1	CASGGYNEQFF	TGTGCCAGCGGCGGATACAATGAGCAGTTCTTC
TRBD2	NA	TRBV10-3	TRBJ2-1	CAISSGTSGYNEQFF	TGTGCCATCAGTTCCGGGACTAGCGGATACAATGAGCAGTTCTTC
NA	NA	TRBV10-3	TRBJ2-7	CAISEKSTYEQYF	TGTGCCATCAGTGAAAAGAGCACCTACGAGCAGTACTTC
TRBD2	few	TRBV12-3/TRBV12-4	TRBJ2-1	CASSSGTSFDNEQFF	TGTGCCAGCAGTTCCGGGACTAGCTTCGATAATGAGCAGTTCTTC
NA	few	TRBV7-3	TRBJ2-2	CASSQIWGGNTGELFF	TGTGCCAGCAGCCAGATTTGGGGGGGCAACACCGGGGAGCTGTTTTTT
NA	few	TRBV9	TRBJ2-1	CASSVGSRPYNEQFF	TGTGCCAGCAGCGTAGGGAGTCGGCCCTACAATGAGCAGTTCTTC
TRBD1	few	TRBV4-2	TRBJ2-7	CASSQDSWTGEGEQYF	TGTGCCAGCAGCCAAGATAGCTGGACAGGGGAAGGCGAGCAGTACTTC
NA	NA	TRBV3-1	TRBJ2-1	CASSQDQVGIQSEQFF	TGTGCCAGCAGCCAAGACCAGGTGGGCATACAATCTGAGCAGTTCTTC
TRBD2	many	TRBV6-5	TRBJ2-7	CASSYGGVGLLEQYF	TGTGCCAGCAGTTACGGGGGGGTCGGGTTGCTCGAGCAGTACTTC
NA	once	TRBV20-1	TRBJ2-1	CSGYNEQFF	TGCAGTGGCTACAATGAGCAGTTCTTC
NA	NA	TRBV7-2	TRBJ1-2	CASSPWSPPNGYTF	TGTGCCAGCTCCCCCTGGTCCCCTCCCAATGGCTACACCTTC
TRBD1	once	TRBV7-8	TRBJ2-5	CASSRDRGNLQETQYF	TGTGCCAGCAGCCGAGACAGGGGAAATCTACAAGAGACCCAGTACTTC
NA	few	TRBV4-1	TRBJ1-5	CASSQAAGQGKNNQPQHF	TGCGCCAGCAGCCAAGCCGCCGGTCAGGGTAAGAACAATCAGCCCCAGCATTTT
TRBD1	NA	TRBV20-1	TRBJ1-1	CSAKIDRGAFF	TGCAGTGCTAAAATTGACAGGGGGGCTTTCTTT
TRBD2	NA	TRBV6-5	TRBJ2-3	CASSYSVAGVADTQYF	TGTGCCAGCAGTTACTCGGTAGCGGGAGTAGCAGATACGCAGTATTTT
NA	NA	TRBV14	TRBJ2-7	CASSSLNRAYEQYF	TGTGCCAGCAGCTCCCTAAACCGGGCCTACGAGCAGTACTTC
NA	few	TRBV7-9	TRBJ2-3	CAEAADTQYF	TGTGCAGAGGCGGCAGATACGCAGTATTTT
NA	NA	TRBV5-1	TRBJ2-7	CASSLLATGNPSYEQYF	TGCGCCAGCAGCTTGTTGGCCACAGGGAATCCTTCCTACGAGCAGTACTTC
NA	few	TRBV18	TRBJ1-2	CASSPQRGYGYTF	TGTGCCAGCTCACCTCAGCGCGGGTATGGCTACACCTTC
NA	few	TRBV12-3/TRBV12-4	TRBJ1-1	CASSLLMAREAFF	TGTGCCAGCAGTTTATTAATGGCCAGAGAAGCTTTCTTT
TRBD1	NA	TRBV4-1	TRBJ1-5	CASSPTEAGGTQHF	TGCGCCAGCAGCCCCACCGAGGCAGGGGGGACCCAGCATTTT
NA	NA	TRBV4-1	TRBJ1-2	CASKPRATNYGYTF	TGCGCCAGCAAACCCAGGGCGACCAACTATGGCTACACCTTC
TRBD1	NA	TRBV12-5	TRBJ1-6	CASGPNRDRDSPLHF	TGTGCTAGTGGTCCAAACCGGGACAGAGATTCACCCCTCCACTTT
TRBD2	few	TRBV3-1	TRBJ2-3	CASSQDWAGGITDTQYF	TGTGCCAGCAGCCAAGATTGGGCGGGAGGAATCACAGATACGCAGTATTTT
NA	few	TRBV4-1	TRBJ1-1	CASSLFGTVYTEAFF	TGCGCCAGCAGCCTCTTCGGAACAGTTTACACTGAAGCTTTCTTT
NA	NA	TRBV5-5	TRBJ2-7	CASSLRTWTYEQYF	TGTGCCAGCAGCTTGAGGACATGGACCTACGAGCAGTACTTC
NA	NA	TRBV29-1	TRBJ2-7	CSVELPSYEQYF	TGCAGCGTTGAATTGCCTTCCTACGAGCAGTACTTC